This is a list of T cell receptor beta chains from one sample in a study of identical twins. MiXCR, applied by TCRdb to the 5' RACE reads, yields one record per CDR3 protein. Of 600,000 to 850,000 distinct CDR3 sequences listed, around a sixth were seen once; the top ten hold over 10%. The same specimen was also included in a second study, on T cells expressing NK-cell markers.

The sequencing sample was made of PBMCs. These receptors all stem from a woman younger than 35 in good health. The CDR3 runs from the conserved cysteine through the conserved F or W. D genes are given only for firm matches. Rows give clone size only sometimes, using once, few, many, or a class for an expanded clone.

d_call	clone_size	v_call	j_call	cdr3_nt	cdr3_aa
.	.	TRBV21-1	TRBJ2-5	TGTGCCAGCAGCAATGGGGACAGGGAGAAGTACTTC	CASSNGDREKYF
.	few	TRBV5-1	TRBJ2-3	TGCGCCAGCAGCTTGTGGCCCGATACGCAGTATTTT	CASSLWPDTQYF
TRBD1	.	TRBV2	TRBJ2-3	TGTGCCAGCACAGACAGGGGGCGAGGAGATACGCAGTATTTT	CASTDRGRGDTQYF
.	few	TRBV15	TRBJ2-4	TGTGCCACAACATTGGGGACACAAGGGGCCAAAAACATTCAGTACTTC	CATTLGTQGAKNIQYF
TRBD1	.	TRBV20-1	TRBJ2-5	TGCAGTGCTCGCAGGGGGACGGAGACCCAGTACTTC	CSARRGTETQYF
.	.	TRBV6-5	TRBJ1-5	TGTGCCAGCTGTTACAATTGGGATCAGCCCCAGCATTTT	CASCYNWDQPQHF
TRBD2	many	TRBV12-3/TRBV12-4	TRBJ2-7	TGTGCCAGCCGAACTAGCGGGAACTACGAGCAGTACTTC	CASRTSGNYEQYF
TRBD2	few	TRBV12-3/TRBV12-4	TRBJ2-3	TGTGCCAGCAGTTTAGGGGAACGGGGGGCAGATACGCAGTATTTT	CASSLGERGADTQYF
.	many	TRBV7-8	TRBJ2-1	TGTGCCAGCAGCTTAAGTCGGGGAACCTACAATGAGCAGTTCTTC	CASSLSRGTYNEQFF
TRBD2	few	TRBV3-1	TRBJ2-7	TGTGCCAGCAGCCAGGGAGCGGGGCTAAACTACGAGCAGTACTTC	CASSQGAGLNYEQYF
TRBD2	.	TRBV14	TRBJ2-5	TGTGCCAGCAGCCAAACTAGCGCGTACCAAGAGACCCAGTACTTC	CASSQTSAYQETQYF
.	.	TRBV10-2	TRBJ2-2	TGCGCCAGCAGATTGTCAACGAACACCGGGGAGCTGTTTTTT	CASRLSTNTGELFF
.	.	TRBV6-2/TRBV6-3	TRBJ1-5	TGTGCCACCACCAGGCCGGTCGGCAATCAGCCCCAGCATTTT	CATTRPVGNQPQHF
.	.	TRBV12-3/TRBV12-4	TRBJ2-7	TGTGCCAGCAGTTTGCAGGGAAAGGGCGAGCAGTACTTC	CASSLQGKGEQYF
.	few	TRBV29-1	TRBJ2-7	TGCAGCGTTGGCGTAATCCTCGGCGAGCAGTACTTC	CSVGVILGEQYF
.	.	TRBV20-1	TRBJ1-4	TGCAGTGCTAGCCCACGGGGCGGGTTGGTTGAAAAACTGTTTTTT	CSASPRGGLVEKLFF
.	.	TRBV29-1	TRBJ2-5	TGCAGCGTTGAGTTTCTGGGGCTGGGGGAGACCCAGTACTTC	CSVEFLGLGETQYF
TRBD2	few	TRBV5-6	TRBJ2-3	TGTGCCAGCAGCGCCGCCCCGGGACTAGCGGGCCCCGGAGGAGATACGCAGTATTTT	CASSAAPGLAGPGGDTQYF
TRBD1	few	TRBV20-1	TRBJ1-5	TGCAGTGCCAACAGACAGGGAGGGAACAATCAGCCCCAGCATTTT	CSANRQGGNNQPQHF
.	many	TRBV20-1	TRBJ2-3	TGCAGTGCTTTGACTCCGGCGGGGAAGGGGACGCAGTATTTT	CSALTPAGKGTQYF
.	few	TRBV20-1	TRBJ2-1	TGCAGTGCTCTGGGGCCGAGTGAGCAGTTCTTC	CSALGPSEQFF
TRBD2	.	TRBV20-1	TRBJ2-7	TGCAGTGCCCTTACGGGGGGGCTCATAGCTTCTTACGAGCAGTACTTC	CSALTGGLIASYEQYF
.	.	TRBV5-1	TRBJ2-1	TGCGCCAGCAGCTCCCAGACCTCTAGCTCCTACAATGAGCAGTTCTTC	CASSSQTSSSYNEQFF
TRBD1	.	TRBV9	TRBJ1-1	TGTGCCAGCAGCGTTTCCGGGACAGGGACTGAAGCTTTCTTT	CASSVSGTGTEAFF
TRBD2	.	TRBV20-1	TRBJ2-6	TGCAGTGCTAGATCGGGGGGTTCTGGGGCCAACGTCCTGACTTTC	CSARSGGSGANVLTF
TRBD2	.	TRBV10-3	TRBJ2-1	TGTGCCATCAGTGATCCCCGCGGGGGGGCCGTAGATGAGCAGTTCTTC	CAISDPRGGAVDEQFF
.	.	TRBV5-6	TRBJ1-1	TGTGCCAGCAGCTTGGTTATACGAAGTCCACTCGACACTGAAGCTTTCTTT	CASSLVIRSPLDTEAFF
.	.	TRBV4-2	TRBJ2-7	TGTGCCAGCAGCCAAGAGTATCTAGCTCTTTCCGAGCAGTACTTC	CASSQEYLALSEQYF
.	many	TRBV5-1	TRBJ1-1	TGCGCCAGCAGCTTTAGGTCCGAAGCTTTCTTT	CASSFRSEAFF
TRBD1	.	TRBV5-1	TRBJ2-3	TGCGCCAGCAGCACCCGACAGGGGAGGAATACGCAGTATTTT	CASSTRQGRNTQYF
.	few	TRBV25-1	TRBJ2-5	TGTGCCAGCAGTGAAGAGGGATACAGAGGGACCCAGTACTTC	CASSEEGYRGTQYF
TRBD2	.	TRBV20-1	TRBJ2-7	TGCAGTGCTGATACTAGCGACAGCTCCTACGAGCAGTACTTC	CSADTSDSSYEQYF
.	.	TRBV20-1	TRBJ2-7	TGCAGTGGCGGGGCGGACCTGACCACCTACGAGCAGTACTTC	CSGGADLTTYEQYF
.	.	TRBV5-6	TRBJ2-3	TGTGCCAGCAGCTTCCCGCTGGGCTTAGATACGCAGTATTTT	CASSFPLGLDTQYF
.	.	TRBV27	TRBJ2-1	TGTGCCAGCAGTTCTAAACGGGACAATGAGCAGTTCTTC	CASSSKRDNEQFF
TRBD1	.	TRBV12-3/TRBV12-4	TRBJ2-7	TGTGCCAGCAGTCCGGGACAGACACTTGGTCTCGGGCAGTACTTC	CASSPGQTLGLGQYF
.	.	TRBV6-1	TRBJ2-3	TGTGCCAGCAGACGACAACTAGGACCCGTCGCAGATACGCAGTATTTT	CASRRQLGPVADTQYF
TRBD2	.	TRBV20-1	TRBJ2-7	TGCAGTGCTAGCAAATATAGGACTAGTGAGTACGAGCAGTACTTC	CSASKYRTSEYEQYF
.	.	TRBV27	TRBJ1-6	TGTGCCAGCAGTTCAAGACCCCCGCAGGGTGGATCACCCCTCCACTTT	CASSSRPPQGGSPLHF